This TCR beta chain was observed in a study of identical twins. Study results and caveats: Beta out-of-frame sequences showed weaker excess twin sharing. Modeled out-of-frame TCR alpha sharing in monozygotic twins fell below observed levels.

CDR3 length: 14 residues. Germline V gives CDR1 LGHDT, CDR2 YNNKEL (reference sequence). Template switching added a universal primer binding site, and final cDNA carried unique molecular identifiers. TCRdb redid the calling of the 5' RACE reads with MiXCR, one entry per CDR3 protein. The sample lists about 1.7 million distinct CDR3 sequences; under 35% were seen once. Of note for this clonotype: Its matching antigen is unknown.

The TCR originated in a newborn girl in good health. The sequencing sample was made of cord blood. V gene TRBV3-1 combines with J gene TRBJ2-1, with 7 bases lining up with TRBD2. The end of the DNA is better explained by TRBJ2-7, so the J call may be wrong. The CDR3 is CASRPAGAYNEQYF. The CDR3 nucleotides are TGTGCCAGCCGCCCCGCGGGAGCCTACAATGAGCAGTACTTC.